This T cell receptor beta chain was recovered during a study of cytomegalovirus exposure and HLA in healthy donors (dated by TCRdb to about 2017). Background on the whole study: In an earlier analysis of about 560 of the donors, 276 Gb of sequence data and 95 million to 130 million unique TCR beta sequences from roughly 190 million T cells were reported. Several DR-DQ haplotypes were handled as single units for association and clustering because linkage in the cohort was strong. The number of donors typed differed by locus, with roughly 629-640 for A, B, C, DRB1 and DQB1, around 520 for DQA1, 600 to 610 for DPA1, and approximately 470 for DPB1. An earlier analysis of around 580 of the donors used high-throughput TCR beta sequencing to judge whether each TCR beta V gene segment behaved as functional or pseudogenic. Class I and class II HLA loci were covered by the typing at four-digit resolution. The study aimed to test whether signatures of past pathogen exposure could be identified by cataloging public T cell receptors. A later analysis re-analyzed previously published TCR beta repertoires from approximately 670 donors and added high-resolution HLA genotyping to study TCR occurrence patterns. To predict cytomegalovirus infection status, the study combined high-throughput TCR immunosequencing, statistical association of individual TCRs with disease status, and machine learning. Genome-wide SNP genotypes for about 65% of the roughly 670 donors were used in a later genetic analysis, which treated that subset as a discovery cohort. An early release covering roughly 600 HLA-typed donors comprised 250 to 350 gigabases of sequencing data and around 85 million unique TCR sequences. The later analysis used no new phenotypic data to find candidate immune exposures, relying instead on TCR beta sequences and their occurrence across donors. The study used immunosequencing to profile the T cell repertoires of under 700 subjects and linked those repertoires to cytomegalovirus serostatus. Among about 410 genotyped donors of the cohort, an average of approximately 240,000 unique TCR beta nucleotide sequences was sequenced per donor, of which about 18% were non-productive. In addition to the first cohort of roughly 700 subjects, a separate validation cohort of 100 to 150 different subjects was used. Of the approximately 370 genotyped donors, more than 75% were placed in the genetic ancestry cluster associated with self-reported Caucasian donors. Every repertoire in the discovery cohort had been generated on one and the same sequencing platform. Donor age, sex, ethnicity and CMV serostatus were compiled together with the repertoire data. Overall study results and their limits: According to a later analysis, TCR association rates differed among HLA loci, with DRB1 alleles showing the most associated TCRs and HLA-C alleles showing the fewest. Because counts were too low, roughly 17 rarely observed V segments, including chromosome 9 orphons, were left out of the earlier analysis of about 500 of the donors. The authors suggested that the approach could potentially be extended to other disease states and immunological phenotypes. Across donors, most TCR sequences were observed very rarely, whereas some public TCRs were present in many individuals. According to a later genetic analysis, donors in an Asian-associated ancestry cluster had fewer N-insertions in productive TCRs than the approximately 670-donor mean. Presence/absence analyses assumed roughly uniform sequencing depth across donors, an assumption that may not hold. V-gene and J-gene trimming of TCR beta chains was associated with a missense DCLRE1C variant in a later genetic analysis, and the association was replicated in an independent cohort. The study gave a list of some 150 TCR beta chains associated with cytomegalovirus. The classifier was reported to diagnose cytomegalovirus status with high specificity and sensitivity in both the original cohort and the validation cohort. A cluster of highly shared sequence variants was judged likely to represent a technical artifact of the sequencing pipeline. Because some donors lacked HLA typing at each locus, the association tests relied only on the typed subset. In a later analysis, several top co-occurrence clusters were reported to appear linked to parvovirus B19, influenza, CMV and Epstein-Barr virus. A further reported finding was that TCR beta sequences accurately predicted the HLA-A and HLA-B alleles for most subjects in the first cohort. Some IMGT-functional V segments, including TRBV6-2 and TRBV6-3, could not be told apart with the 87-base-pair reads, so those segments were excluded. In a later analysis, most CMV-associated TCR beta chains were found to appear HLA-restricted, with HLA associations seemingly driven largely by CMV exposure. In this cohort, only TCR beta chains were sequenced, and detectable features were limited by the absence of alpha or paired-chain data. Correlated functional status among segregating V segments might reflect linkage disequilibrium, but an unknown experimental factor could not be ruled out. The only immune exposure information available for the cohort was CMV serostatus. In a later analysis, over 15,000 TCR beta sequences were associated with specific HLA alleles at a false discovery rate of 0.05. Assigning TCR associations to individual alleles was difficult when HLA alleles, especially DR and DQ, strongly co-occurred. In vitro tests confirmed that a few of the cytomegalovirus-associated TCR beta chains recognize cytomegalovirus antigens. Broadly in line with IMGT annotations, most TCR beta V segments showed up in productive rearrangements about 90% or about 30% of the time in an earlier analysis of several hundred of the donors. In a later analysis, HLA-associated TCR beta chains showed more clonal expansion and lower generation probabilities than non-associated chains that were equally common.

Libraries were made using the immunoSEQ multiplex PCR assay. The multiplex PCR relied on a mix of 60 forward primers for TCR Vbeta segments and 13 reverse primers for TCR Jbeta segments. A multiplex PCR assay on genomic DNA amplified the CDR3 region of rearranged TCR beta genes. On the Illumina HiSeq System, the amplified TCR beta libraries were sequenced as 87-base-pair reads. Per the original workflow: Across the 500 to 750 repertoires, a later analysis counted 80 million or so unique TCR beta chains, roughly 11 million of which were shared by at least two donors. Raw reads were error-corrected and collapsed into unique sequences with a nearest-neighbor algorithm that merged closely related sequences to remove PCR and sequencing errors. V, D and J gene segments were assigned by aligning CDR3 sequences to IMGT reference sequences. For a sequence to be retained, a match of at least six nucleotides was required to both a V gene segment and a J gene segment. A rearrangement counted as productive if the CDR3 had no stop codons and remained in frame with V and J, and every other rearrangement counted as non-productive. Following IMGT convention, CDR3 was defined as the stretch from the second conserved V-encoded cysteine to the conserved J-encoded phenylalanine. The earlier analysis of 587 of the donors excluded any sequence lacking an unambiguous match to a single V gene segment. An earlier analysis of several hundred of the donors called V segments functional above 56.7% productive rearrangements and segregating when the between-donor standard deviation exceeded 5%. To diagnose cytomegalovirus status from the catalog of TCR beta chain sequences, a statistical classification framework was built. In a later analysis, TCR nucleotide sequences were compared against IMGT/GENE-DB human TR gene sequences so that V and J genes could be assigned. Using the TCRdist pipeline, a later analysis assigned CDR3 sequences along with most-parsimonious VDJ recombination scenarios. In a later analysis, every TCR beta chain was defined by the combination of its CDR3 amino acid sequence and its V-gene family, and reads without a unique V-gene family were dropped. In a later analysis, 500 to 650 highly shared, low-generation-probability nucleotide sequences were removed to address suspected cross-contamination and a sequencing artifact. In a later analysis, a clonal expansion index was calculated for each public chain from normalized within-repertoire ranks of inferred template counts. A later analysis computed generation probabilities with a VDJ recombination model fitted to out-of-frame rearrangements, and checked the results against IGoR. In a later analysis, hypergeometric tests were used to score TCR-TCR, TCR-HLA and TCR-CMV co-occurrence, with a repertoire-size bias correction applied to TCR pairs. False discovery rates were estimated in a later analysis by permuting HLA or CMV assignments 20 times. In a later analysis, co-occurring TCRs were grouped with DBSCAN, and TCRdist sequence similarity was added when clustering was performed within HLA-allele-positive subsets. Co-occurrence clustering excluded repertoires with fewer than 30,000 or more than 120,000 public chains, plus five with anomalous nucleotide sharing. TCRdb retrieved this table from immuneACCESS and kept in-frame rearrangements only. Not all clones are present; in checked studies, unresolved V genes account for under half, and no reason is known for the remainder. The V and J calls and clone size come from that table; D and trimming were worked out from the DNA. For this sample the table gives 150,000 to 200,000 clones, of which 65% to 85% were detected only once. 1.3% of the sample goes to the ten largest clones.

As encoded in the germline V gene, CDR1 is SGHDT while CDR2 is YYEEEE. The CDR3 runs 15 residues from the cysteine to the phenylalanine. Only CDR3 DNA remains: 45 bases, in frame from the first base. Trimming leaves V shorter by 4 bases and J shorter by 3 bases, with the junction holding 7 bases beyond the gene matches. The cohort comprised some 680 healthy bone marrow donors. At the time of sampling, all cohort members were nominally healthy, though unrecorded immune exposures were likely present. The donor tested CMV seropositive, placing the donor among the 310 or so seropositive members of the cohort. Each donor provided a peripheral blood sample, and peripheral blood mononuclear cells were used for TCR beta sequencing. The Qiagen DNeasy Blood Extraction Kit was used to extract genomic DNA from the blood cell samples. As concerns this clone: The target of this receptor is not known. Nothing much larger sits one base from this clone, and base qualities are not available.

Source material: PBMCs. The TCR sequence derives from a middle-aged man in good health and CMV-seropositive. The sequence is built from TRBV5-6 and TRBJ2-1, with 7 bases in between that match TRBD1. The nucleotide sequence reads TGTGCCAGCAGCGGATCGACAGGGTACTACAATGAGCAGTTCTTC. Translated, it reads CASSGSTGYYNEQFF. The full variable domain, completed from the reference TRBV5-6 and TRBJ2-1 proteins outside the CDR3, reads DAGVTQSPTHLIKTRGQQVTLRCSPKSGHDTVSWYQQALGQGPQFIFQYYEEEERQRGNFPDRFSGHQFPNYSSELNVNALLLGDSALYLCASSGSTGYYNEQFFGPGTRLTVL.